This T cell receptor (beta chain) was identified during a study of CD8+ T cells in alopecia areata. Turning to the study itself: It was 6 to 18 months of tofacitinib, and then there were 6 months off drug. General study points: On tofacitinib, scalp and blood still held many of the expanded lesional clones.

In regard to this clone: Its antigen is currently unknown.

Treatment here: oral pan-JAK inhibitor, 5-10 mg twice daily. Lesional scalp punch biopsies and peripheral blood were collected from alopecia areata patients. The CDR3 sequence is 15 residues long. V shed 5 bases, J shed 4 bases, and the junction held 7 bases outside the gene matches. The germline V gene encodes CDR1 SEHNR and CDR2 FQNEAQ (reference sequence). Once RNA had been extracted, it was reverse transcribed into cDNA to act as the sequencing template. Using immunoSEQ multiplex PCR, the repertoire was profiled, and TCRdb retains in-frame clones only, with some absent. The sample lists more than 100,000 clones; more than 75% were seen once.

The material sequenced was CD8+ T cells sorted from blood, taken at approximately week 31, from a patient treated with tofacitinib. This rearrangement joins TRBV7-9 to TRBJ2-2; TRBD1 agrees at 7 bases. This clonotype was sampled from a human donor with alopecia areata. The DNA for the CDR3 is TGTGCCAGCAGCCTCGGACAGGAGATCACCGGGGAGCTGTTTTTT. Amino acid sequence: CASSLGQEITGELFF.